The source of this TCR beta chain is a study of T cells in tuberculosis. Thawed, overnight-rested PBMC were stained with GMM-loaded CD1B tetramer, viability dye and anti-CD3, then sorted. The CD1B tetramers carried C32 glucose monomycolate purified from Rhodococcus equi. From each donor, about 100,000 tetramer-negative cells were sorted. Sequencing used immunoSEQ multiplex PCR; TCRdb keeps in-frame clones, though not all of them. The data contain tens of thousands of clones, roughly 90% of them singletons. This clone was detected only a few times. CDR1 is GTSNPN, CDR2 SVGIG, per germline (reference sequence). The V and J ends lost 1 base and 3 bases, in that order; junction bases with no gene match: 8. The CDR3 loop spans 17 amino acids.

The chain employs TRBV30 and TRBJ1-4; 10 bases agree with TRBD1. This clonotype was obtained from an adult woman with latent tuberculosis. The sequenced material came from CD1b-GMM tetramer-negative cells sorted from PBMCs. The CDR3 loop reads CAWSGPGQGRPNEKLFF. Written as DNA, the CDR3 is TGTGCCTGGAGTGGGCCGGGACAGGGGAGACCTAATGAAAAACTGTTTTTT.